The clone carrying this TCR beta chain showed up many times. The sample comes from a study of regulatory T cells in long-lasting Graves disease. Stated time point: newly diagnosed GD, antithyroid drugs for less than 3 months. Preparation of the TCR library used RNA extracted from PBMCs. This CDR3 region has 14 residues. Germline CDR1 reads KGHSH; CDR2 reads LQKENI. The junction had 6 bases not matched to a gene; V was cut back by 3 bases and J by 5 bases. To make TCR beta libraries, researchers used iRepertoire HTBI primers and Arm-PCR of CDR3 regions. MiXCR was run by TCRdb on the multiplex PCR reads, yielding one entry per CDR3 protein. In the table there are some 250,000 distinct CDR3 sequences, around 17% of which are singletons.

The material was peripheral blood mononuclear cells (PBMCs), obtained at new diagnosis, from a patient treated with antithyroid drugs. This rearrangement joins TRBV18 to TRBJ2-7, with TRBD2 matching 8 bases. The receptor was isolated from a female donor with Graves disease. CDR3 amino acids: CASSPSGSPHEQYF. The CDR3, as DNA: TGTGCCAGCTCACCCAGCGGGAGCCCCCACGAGCAGTACTTC. The variable domain in full, with the rest retrieved from reference TRBV18 and TRBJ2-7, is NAGVMQNPRHLVRRRGQEARLRCSPMKGHSHVYWYRQLPEEGLKFMVYLQKENIIDESGMPKERFSAEFPKEGPSILRIQQVVRGDSAAYFCASSPSGSPHEQYFGPGTRLTVT.